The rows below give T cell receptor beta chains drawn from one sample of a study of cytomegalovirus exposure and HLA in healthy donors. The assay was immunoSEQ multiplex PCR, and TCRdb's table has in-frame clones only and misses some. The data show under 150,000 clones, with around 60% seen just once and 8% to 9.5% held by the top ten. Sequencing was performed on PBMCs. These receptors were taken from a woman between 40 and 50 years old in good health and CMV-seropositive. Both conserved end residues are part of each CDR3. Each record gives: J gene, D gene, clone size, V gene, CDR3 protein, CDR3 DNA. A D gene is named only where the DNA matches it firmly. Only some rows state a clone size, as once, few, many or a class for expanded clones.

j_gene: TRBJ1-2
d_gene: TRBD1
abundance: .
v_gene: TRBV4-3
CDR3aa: CASSPVRGQAGGYTF
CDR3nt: TGCGCCAGCAGCCCGGTAAGGGGACAGGCTGGAGGCTACACCTTC

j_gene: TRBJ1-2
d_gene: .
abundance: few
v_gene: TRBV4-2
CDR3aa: CASSPITGRVGGYTF
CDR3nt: TGTGCCAGCAGCCCGATAACAGGCAGGGTCGGTGGCTACACCTTC

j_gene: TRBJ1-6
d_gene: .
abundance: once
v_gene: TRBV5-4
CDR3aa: CASSSVMSNSPLHF
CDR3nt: TGTGCCAGCAGCTCGGTGATGAGCAACTCACCCCTCCACTTT

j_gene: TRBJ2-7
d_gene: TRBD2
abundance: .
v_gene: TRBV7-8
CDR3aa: CASSHGTSGSYEQYF
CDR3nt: TGTGCCAGCAGTCATGGGACTAGCGGTTCCTACGAGCAGTACTTC

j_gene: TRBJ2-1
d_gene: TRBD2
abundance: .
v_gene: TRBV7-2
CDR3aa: CASSLSAGAVYNEQFF
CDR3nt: TGTGCCAGCAGCTTATCGGCGGGAGCGGTCTACAATGAGCAGTTCTTC

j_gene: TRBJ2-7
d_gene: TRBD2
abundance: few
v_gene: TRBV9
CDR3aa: CASSVGIGEGMRAYEQYF
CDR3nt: TGTGCCAGCAGCGTAGGAATTGGGGAGGGAATGAGGGCCTACGAGCAGTACTTC

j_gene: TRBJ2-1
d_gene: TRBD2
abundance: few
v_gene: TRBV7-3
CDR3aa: CASSKIPAGVSYNEQFF
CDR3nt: TGTGCCAGCAGCAAAATCCCCGCGGGAGTCTCTTACAATGAGCAGTTCTTC

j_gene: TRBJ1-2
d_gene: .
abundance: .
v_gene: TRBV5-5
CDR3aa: CASSSLFPGQVYGYTF
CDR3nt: TGTGCCAGCAGCTCCCTATTTCCGGGACAAGTCTATGGCTACACCTTC

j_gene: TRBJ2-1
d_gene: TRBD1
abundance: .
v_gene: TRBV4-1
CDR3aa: CASSPFDREFDNEQFF
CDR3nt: TGCGCCAGCAGTCCCTTTGACAGGGAATTCGACAATGAGCAGTTCTTC

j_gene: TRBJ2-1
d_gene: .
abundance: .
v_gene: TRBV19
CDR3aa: CATHSGSVYNEQFF
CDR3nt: TGTGCCACCCATTCCGGGTCAGTATACAATGAGCAGTTCTTC

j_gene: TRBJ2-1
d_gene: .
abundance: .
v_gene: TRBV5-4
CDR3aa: CASFPDRSSYNEQFF
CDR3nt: TGTGCCAGCTTCCCCGACAGGAGCTCCTACAATGAGCAGTTCTTC

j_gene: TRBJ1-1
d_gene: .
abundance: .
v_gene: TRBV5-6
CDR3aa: CASTPWGPDTEAFF
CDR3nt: TGTGCCAGCACCCCTTGGGGGCCGGACACTGAAGCTTTCTTT

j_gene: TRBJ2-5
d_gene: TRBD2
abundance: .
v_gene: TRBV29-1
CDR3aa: CSVDDLAGGETQYF
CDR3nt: TGCAGCGTTGACGATCTAGCGGGAGGAGAGACCCAGTACTTC

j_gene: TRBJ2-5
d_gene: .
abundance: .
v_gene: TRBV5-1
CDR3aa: CASTVQYF
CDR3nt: TGCGCCAGCACCGTCCAGTACTTC

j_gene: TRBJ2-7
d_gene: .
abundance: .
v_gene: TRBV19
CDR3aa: CASSPTHYLRREQYF
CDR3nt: TGTGCCAGTAGTCCTACCCACTATTTACGTCGGGAGCAGTACTTC

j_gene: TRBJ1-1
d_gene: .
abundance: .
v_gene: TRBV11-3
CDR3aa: CASGGRGNTEAFF
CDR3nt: TGTGCCAGCGGTGGCAGGGGGAACACTGAAGCTTTCTTT

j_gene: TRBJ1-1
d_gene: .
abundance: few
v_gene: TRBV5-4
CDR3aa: CASSSTGTLNTEAFF
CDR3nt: TGTGCCAGCAGCTCTACAGGAACTTTGAACACTGAAGCTTTCTTT

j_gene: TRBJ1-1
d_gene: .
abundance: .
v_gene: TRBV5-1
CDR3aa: CASSPQGNTEAFF
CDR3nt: TGCGCCAGCAGCCCCCAGGGGAACACTGAAGCTTTCTTT

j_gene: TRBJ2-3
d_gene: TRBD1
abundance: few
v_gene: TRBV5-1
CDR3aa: CASGTGDSGRTDTQYF
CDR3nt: TGCGCCAGCGGGACAGGGGATAGTGGGAGAACAGATACGCAGTATTTT

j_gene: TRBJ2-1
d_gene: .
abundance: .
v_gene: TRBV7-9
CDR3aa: CASSDDASLAGSNEQFF
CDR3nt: TGTGCCAGCAGCGACGACGCCAGTCTAGCCGGGAGCAATGAGCAGTTCTTC

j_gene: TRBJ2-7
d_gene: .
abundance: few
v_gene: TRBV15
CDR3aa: CATREGARSYEQYF
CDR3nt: TGTGCCACCAGGGAGGGGGCGAGGTCCTACGAGCAGTACTTC

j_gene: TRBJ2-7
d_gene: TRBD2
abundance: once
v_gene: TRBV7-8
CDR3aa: CASSFLAGASYEQYF
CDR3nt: TGTGCCAGCAGCTTTTTAGCGGGAGCCTCCTACGAGCAGTACTTC

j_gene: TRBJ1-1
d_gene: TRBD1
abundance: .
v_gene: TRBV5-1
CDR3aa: CASSLRQGANTEAFF
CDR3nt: TGCGCCAGCAGTTTACGGCAGGGGGCTAACACTGAAGCTTTCTTT

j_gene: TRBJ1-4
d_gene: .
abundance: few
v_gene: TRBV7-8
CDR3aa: CASSHTNEKLFF
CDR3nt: TGTGCCAGCAGCCATACTAATGAAAAACTGTTTTTT

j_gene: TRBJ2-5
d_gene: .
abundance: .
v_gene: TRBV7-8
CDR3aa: CASSLPDQETQYF
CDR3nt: TGTGCCAGCAGCTTACCCGACCAAGAGACCCAGTACTTC

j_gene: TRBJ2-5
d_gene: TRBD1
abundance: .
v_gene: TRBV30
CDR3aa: CAWSMDRGQQETQYF
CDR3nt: TGTGCCTGGAGTATGGACAGGGGGCAGCAAGAGACCCAGTACTTC

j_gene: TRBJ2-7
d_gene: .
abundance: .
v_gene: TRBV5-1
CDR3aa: CASCPESGYSYEQYF
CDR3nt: TGCGCCAGCTGCCCCGAAAGCGGATACTCCTACGAGCAGTACTTC

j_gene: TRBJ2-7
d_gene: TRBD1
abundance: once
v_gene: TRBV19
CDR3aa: CASSRGTGAYEQYF
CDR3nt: TGTGCCAGTAGTAGAGGGACAGGGGCCTACGAGCAGTACTTC

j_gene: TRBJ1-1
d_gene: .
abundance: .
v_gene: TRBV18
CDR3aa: CASSPGQTTEAFF
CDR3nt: TGTGCCAGCTCACCCGGACAGACCACTGAAGCTTTCTTT

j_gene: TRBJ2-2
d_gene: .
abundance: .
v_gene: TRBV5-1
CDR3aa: CASSLGPTGELFF
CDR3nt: TGCGCCAGCAGCTTGGGGCCCACCGGGGAGCTGTTTTTT

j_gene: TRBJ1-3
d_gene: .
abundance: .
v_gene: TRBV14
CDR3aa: CATAVSSGNTIYF
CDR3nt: TGTGCCACCGCGGTTAGCTCTGGAAACACCATATATTTT

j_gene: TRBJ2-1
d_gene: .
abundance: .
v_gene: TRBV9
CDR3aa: CASSAPGGSDNEQFF
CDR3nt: TGTGCCAGCAGCGCCCCAGGGGGGTCGGACAATGAGCAGTTCTTC

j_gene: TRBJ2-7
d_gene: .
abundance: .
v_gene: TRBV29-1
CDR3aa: CSVVSERNRAEQYF
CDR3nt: TGCAGCGTTGTTTCAGAACGAAACAGGGCCGAGCAGTACTTC

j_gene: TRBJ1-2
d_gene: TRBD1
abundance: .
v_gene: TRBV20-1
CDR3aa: CSASDREGYTF
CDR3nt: TGCAGTGCTAGCGACAGGGAGGGCTACACCTTC

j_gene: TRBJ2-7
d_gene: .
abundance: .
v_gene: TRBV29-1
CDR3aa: CSVLGSVSSYEQYF
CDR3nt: TGCAGCGTTCTAGGTAGCGTGAGCTCCTACGAGCAGTACTTC

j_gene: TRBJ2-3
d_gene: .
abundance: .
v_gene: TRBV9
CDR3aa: CASSLTGQSGTDTQYF
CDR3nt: TGTGCCAGCAGTTTGACAGGTCAGTCCGGCACAGATACGCAGTATTTT

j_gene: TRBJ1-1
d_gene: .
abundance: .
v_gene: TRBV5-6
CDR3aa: CASSIRDTTMNTEAFF
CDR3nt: TGTGCCAGCAGCATCCGGGACACGACAATGAACACTGAAGCTTTCTTT

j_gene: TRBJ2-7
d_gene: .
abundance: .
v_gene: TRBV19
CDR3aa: CASSRLTGNYEQYF
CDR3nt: TGTGCCAGTAGCAGATTGACAGGTAACTACGAGCAGTACTTC

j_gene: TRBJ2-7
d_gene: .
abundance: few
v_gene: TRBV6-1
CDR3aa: CASSEAPGEGGEQYF
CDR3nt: TGTGCCAGCAGTGAAGCGCCGGGGGAGGGGGGCGAGCAGTACTTC

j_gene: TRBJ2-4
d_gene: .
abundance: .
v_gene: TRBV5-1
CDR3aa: CASSLGASAKNIQYF
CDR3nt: TGCGCCAGCAGCTTGGGGGCGTCGGCCAAAAACATTCAGTACTTC